The 23 T cell receptor beta chains given below trace back to one sample, sequenced in a study of T cells in Graves' hyperthyroidism and ophthalmopathy. RNA transcripts provided the source from which TCR beta CDR3 regions were amplified. In the first-round RT-PCR of the TCR CDR3, the HTBI primer set was used. TCRdb processed the multiplex PCR reads anew with MiXCR; each CDR3 protein has one entry. Seen here are 250,000 to 400,000 distinct CDR3 sequences, approximately 14% observed once, and the top ten hold 34%. Source material: blood. The receptors were gathered from a woman aged 40 to 49 with Graves' ophthalmopathy.

This clonotype was recorded many times. The chain joins TRBV29-1 to TRBJ2-7; D might be TRBD1 (6 bases). The CDR3 consists of 12 residues. Germline V gene data show CDR1 as SQVTM and CDR2 as ANQGSEA. Between the trimmed V and J ends, which lost 6 bases and 2 bases, there was a span of 11 bases. The CDR3 DNA is TGCAGCGTAAGGAAGGGGGCCTACGAGCAGTACTTC. Translated, it gives CSVRKGAYEQYF.

This clonotype was picked up many times. The chain couples TRBV12-3 or TRBV12-4 to TRBJ2-1; D is unresolved. Trimming stripped 4 bases from V and 8 bases from J, with 6 bases between. CDR3 length: 11 residues. CDR3 sequence reads: CASSYLDEQFF. CDR3 sequence (DNA): TGTGCCAGCAGTTATCTGGATGAGCAGTTCTTC.

V usage is TRBV6-1 and J usage is TRBJ1-1; D is undetermined. V was trimmed by 1 base and J by 0 bases, leaving 12 bases between them. The length of the CDR3 is 16 residues. CDR1 and CDR2 (germline): MNHNS, SASEGT. CDR3 DNA sequence: TGTGCCAGCAGTGAAGAGAAAGTCCGTTTGAACACTGAAGCTTTCTTT. The encoded protein is CASSEEKVRLNTEAFF.

In its sample, this clonotype was seen a few times. In DNA, the CDR3 is TGTGCCACCAGCAGAGGACAGTTCAATCAGCCCCAGCATTTT. Translating it yields CATSRGQFNQPQHF. The V and J genes are TRBV15 and TRBJ1-5; tentatively, D is TRBD1 (5 bases). V was shortened by 1 base and J by 3 bases, with 7 bases between the two germline ends. Germline V gene data show CDR1 as LNHNV and CDR2 as YYDKDF (reference sequence). The CDR3 is 14 residues long.

Ten or more counts support this clonotype. J is TRBJ2-1 and V is TRBV28; no reliable D call. Germline loops: CDR1 MDHEN, CDR2 SYDVKM. Trimming pared 7 bases from V and 3 bases from J, leaving 10 bases between. There are 13 residues in the CDR3. CDR3 nucleotide sequence: TGTGCCAGCAACCCCCTTATCTACAATGAGCAGTTCTTC. Residues: CASNPLIYNEQFF.

The chain joins TRBV12-3 or TRBV12-4 to TRBJ2-1; D remains unclear. The length of the CDR3 is 12 residues. Trimming removed 3 bases at V and 8 bases at J, with 8 bases between. The CDR3 is CASSFRVDEQFF. In DNA form, the CDR3 reads TGTGCCAGCAGTTTTCGGGTTGATGAGCAGTTCTTC.

The table lists this clonotype with a few counts. This sequence joins TRBV18 and TRBJ1-2; 7 positions agree with TRBD1. The CDR3 is 15 residues long. Germline CDR1 is KGHSH and CDR2 is LQKENI. J gave up 8 bases and V 6 bases, and 15 bases lay outside the gene matches. CDR3 residues: CASSPGADRPLGYTF. The CDR3, as DNA: TGTGCCAGCTCCCCAGGTGCGGACAGGCCGTTGGGCTACACCTTC.

In its sample, this clonotype was seen many times. The chain uses TRBV6-6 and TRBJ1-5, with TRBD1 matching over 10 bases. With 0 bases clipped from V and 0 bases from J, the junction kept 8 bases outside the gene matches. CDR1 is MNHNY, CDR2 SVGAGI, per germline (reference sequence). The CDR3 covers 19 residues. The CDR3 region is CASSYSLRDRGYSNQPQHF. The CDR3 DNA sequence: TGTGCCAGCAGTTACTCGCTCCGGGACAGGGGCTATAGCAATCAGCCCCAGCATTTT.

This clonotype was found many times. V gene TRBV6-1 combines with J gene TRBJ2-2; 8 nucleotides line up with TRBD1. The CDR3 is 16 amino acids. Trimming removed 5 bases from V and 4 bases from J; junction bases left unmatched: 9. Per germline, CDR1 MNHNS and CDR2 SASEGT. In nucleotides, the CDR3 is TGTGCCAGCAGTTCCCGGACAGGGTTTATCACCGGGGAGCTGTTTTTT. Residues: CASSSRTGFITGELFF.

This clonotype was counted ten times or more. The V and J genes are TRBV20-1 and TRBJ2-3, with 9 bases matching TRBD2. The CDR3 length is 13 residues. Per the germline V gene, CDR1 is DFQATT and CDR2 is SNEGSKA (reference sequence). V shed 6 bases, J shed 2 bases, and the junction held 3 bases outside the gene matches. Here the CDR3 DNA reads TGCAGTGCCACGGGACTAGCCACAGATACGCAGTATTTT. Translation: CSATGLATDTQYF.

The sample holds one count of this clonotype. A much larger clone differs by one base, so this may be a read error. This is likely a read error, given that the CDR3 carries no conserved phenylalanine or tryptophan at its end. This chain joins TRBV20-1 and TRBJ2-7; D unresolved. In germline, CDR1 is DFQATT, CDR2 SNEGSKA (reference sequence). The CDR3 spans 12 residues. Trimming stripped 0 bases from V and 3 bases from J, with 6 bases between. The CDR3 DNA reads TGCAGTGCTAGAGAGGGCATCTACGAGCAGTACCTC. As protein: CSAREGIYEQYL.

The V gene is TRBV2, the J gene TRBJ2-5; TRBD1 agrees at 10 bases. The J call may be faulty, since TRBJ2-1 better matches the DNA end. The CDR3 has 16 amino acids. Germline V gives CDR1 SNHLY, CDR2 FYNNEI. The CDR3 DNA reads as TGTGCCAGCAGTGAAGGGGAAGACAGGGGGCAGGAGACCCAGTTCTTC. Protein: CASSEGEDRGQETQFF.

This chain joins TRBV5-6 and TRBJ1-5; D might be TRBD1 (6 bases). Germline CDR1 is SGHDT and CDR2 is YYEEEE. The CDR3 has 15 residues. Trimming pared 3 bases from V and 3 bases from J, leaving 13 bases between. As DNA, the CDR3 is TGTGCCAGCAGCTCCGGGGGGACACCCAATCAGCCCCAGCATTTT. This encodes CASSSGGTPNQPQHF.

This clonotype was observed many times. This sequence joins TRBV18 and TRBJ2-3; 8 positions match TRBD1. J lost 2 bases, V lost 5 bases, and 6 bases had no gene match. Germline CDR1 KGHSH, CDR2 LQKENI. This CDR3 has 15 residues. The CDR3 DNA reads TGTGCCAGCTCAAGACAGGGGACAAACACAGATACGCAGTATTTT. As protein: CASSRQGTNTDTQYF.

At least ten counts were recorded for this clonotype. The chain links TRBV28 to TRBJ1-1; D gene ambiguous. V gave up 1 base and J gave up 0 bases, with 12 bases separating them. The germline V gene encodes CDR1 MDHEN and CDR2 SYDVKM. The CDR3 sequence is 16 residues long. This CDR3 is CASSLLYGYMNTEAFF. DNA for the CDR3: TGTGCCAGCAGTTTATTGTACGGATACATGAACACTGAAGCTTTCTTT.

The chain is built from TRBV20-1 and TRBJ2-4; D gene uncertain. Between the trimmed V and J ends, which lost 5 bases and 1 base, there was a span of 12 bases. The CDR3 sequence is 14 residues long. Germline CDR1 reads DFQATT; CDR2 reads SNEGSKA (reference sequence). Written as DNA, the CDR3 is TGCAGTGCTCCCCCGAACGGGGCCAAAAACATTCAGTACTTC. As protein: CSAPPNGAKNIQYF.

There are many counts of this clonotype. The chain is built from TRBV14 and TRBJ2-1, with TRBD2 identical over 8 bases. The CDR3 has 16 amino acids. Germline CDR1 and CDR2: SGHDN and FVKESK. V lost 4 bases and J lost 5; bases outside the gene matches: 10. This CDR3 is CASSRLAGGLDNEQFF. In nucleotides, the CDR3 is TGTGCCAGCAGCCGTCTGGCGGGGGGACTCGACAATGAGCAGTTCTTC.

The chain joins TRBV19 to TRBJ2-7; the match to TRBD2 covers 13 bases. Germline loops: CDR1 LNHDA, CDR2 SQIVND (reference sequence). This CDR3 region has 16 residues. V trimming: 5 bases; J trimming: 5 bases; junction bases outside the gene matches: 9. The CDR3 bases are TGTGCCAGTAGTCTAAGGGGACTAGCGGGGCTCAACGAGCAGTACTTC. It is translated as CASSLRGLAGLNEQYF.

The chain recombines TRBV14 with TRBJ2-4; D possibly corresponds to TRBD2 (6 bases). Germline loops: CDR1 SGHDN, CDR2 FVKESK. V was cut by 0 bases and J by 3 bases, with 15 bases left in between. The CDR3 spans 17 residues. The CDR3 protein is CASSQDRLGGDKNIQYF. CDR3 nucleotides: TGTGCCAGCAGCCAAGACCGACTCGGGGGTGACAAAAACATTCAGTACTTC.

This clonotype was found many times. The chain employs TRBV6-1 and TRBJ2-3; D unresolved. Per the germline V gene, CDR1 is MNHNS and CDR2 is SASEGT. The CDR3 is 14 amino acids. Trimming took off 2 bases at V and 5 bases at J, with 11 bases between the two ends. CDR3 in DNA: TGTGCCAGCAGTGAAAGAAAATATCAAGATACGCAGTATTTT. It specifies CASSERKYQDTQYF.

V and J are TRBV19 and TRBJ1-5, with 12 bases aligning to TRBD1. Per germline, CDR1 LNHDA and CDR2 SQIVND (reference sequence). The V segment lost 3 bases and the J segment 4 bases; nucleotides outside the gene matches: 4. The CDR3 totals 16 residues. The CDR3 here is CASSMGDRGLNQPQHF. CDR3 coding DNA: TGTGCCAGTAGTATGGGGGACAGGGGGCTAAATCAGCCCCAGCATTTT.

The rearrangement joins TRBV20-1 to TRBJ2-7, with D possibly being TRBD1 (5 bases). This CDR3 contains 14 residues. Germline V CDR1 and CDR2: DFQATT, SNEGSKA (reference sequence). The V end lost 1 base, the J end lost 2 bases, and 12 bases lay between the germline ends. CDR3 in amino acids: CSARVIGATYEQYF. CDR3 nucleotide sequence: TGCAGTGCTAGAGTTATAGGGGCTACCTACGAGCAGTACTTC.

This clonotype turned up a few times. V and J are TRBV7-6 and TRBJ1-1; tentatively, D is TRBD1 (5 bases). CDR3 size: 14 residues. The V end lost 9 bases, the J end lost 0 bases, and 14 bases lay between the germline ends. Germline V gene sequence: CDR1 SGHVS, CDR2 FNYEAQ. Here the CDR3 DNA reads TGTGCCAGTACAGAGACGACAGTGAACACTGAAGCTTTCTTT. Its protein product is CASTETTVNTEAFF.